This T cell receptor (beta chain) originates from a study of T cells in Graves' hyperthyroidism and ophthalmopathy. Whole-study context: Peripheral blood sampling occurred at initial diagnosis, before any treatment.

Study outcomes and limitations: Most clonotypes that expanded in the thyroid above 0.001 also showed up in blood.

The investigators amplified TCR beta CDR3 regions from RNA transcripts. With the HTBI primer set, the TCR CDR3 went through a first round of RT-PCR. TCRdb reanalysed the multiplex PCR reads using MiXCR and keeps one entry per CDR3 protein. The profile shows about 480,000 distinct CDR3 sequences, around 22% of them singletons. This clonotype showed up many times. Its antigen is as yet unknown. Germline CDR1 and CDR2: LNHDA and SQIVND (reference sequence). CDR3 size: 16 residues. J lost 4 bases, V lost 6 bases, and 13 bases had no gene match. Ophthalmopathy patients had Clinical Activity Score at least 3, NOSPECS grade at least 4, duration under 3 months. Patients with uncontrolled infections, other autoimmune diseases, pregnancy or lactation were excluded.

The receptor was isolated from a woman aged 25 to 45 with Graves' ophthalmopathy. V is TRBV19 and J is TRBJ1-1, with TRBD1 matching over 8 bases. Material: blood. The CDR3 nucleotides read TGTGCCAGTAGGTGGACAGGGCGGTCCTTGAGCACTGAAGCTTTCTTT. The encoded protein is CASRWTGRSLSTEAFF.